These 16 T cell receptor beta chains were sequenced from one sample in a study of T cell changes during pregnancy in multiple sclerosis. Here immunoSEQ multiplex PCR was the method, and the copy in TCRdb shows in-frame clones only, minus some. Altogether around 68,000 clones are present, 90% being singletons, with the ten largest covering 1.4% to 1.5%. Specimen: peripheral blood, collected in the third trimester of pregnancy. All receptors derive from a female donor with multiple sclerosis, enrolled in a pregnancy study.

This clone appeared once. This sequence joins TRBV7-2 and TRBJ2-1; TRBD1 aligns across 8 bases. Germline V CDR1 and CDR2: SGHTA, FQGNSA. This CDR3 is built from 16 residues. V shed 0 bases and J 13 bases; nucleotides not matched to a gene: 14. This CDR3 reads CASSLAPGQVEGSQFF. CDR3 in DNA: TGTGCCAGCAGCTTAGCGCCGGGACAGGTAGAAGGGAGTCAGTTCTTC.

The CDR3 loop is CATSREGGANTEAFF. CDR3 coding DNA: TGTGCCACCAGCAGAGAAGGAGGGGCCAACACTGAAGCTTTCTTT. The chain links TRBV15 to TRBJ1-1, with a weak D call TRBD1 (5 bases). Germline V gives CDR1 LNHNV, CDR2 YYDKDF (reference sequence). The CDR3 spans 15 residues. Trimming took off 0 bases at V and 2 bases at J, with 10 bases between the two ends.

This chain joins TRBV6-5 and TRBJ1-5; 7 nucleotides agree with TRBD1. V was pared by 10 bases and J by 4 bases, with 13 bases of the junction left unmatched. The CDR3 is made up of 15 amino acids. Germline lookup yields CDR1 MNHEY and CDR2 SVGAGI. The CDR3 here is CAIRHRDRKNQPQHF. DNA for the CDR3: TGTGCCATCAGACACCGGGACAGAAAGAATCAGCCCCAGCATTTT.

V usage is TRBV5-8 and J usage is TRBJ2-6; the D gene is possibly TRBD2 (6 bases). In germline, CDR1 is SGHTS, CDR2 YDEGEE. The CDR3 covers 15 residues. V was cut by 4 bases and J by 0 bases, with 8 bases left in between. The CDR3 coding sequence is TGTGCCAGCAGCCCCGGGGGCTCTGGGGCCAACGTCCTGACTTTC. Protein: CASSPGGSGANVLTF. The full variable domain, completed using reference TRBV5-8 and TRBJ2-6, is EAGVTQSPTHLIKTRGQQATLRCSPISGHTSVYWYQQALGLGLQFLLWYDEGEERNRGNFPPRFSGRQFPNYSSELNVNALELEDSALYLCASSPGGSGANVLTFGAGSRLTVL.

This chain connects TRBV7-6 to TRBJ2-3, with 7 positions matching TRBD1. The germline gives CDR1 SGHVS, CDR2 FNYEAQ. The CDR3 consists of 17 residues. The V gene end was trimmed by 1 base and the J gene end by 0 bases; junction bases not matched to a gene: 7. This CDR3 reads CASSLGYKGASTDTQYF. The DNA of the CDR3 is TGTGCCAGCAGCTTAGGGTACAAGGGGGCTAGCACAGATACGCAGTATTTT.

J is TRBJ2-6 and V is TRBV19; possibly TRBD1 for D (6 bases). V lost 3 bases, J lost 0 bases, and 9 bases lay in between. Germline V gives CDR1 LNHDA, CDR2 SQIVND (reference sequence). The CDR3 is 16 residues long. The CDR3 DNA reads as TGTGCCAGTAGTATGGACAGTTACTCTGGGGCCAACGTCCTGACTTTC. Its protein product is CASSMDSYSGANVLTF.

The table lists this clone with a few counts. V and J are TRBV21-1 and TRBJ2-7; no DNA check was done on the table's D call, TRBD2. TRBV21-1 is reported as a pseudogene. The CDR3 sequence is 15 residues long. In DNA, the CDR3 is TGTGCCAGCAGCAGCCGTCCCCCACCGGAGGACGAGCAGTACTTC. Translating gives CASSSRPPPEDEQYF.

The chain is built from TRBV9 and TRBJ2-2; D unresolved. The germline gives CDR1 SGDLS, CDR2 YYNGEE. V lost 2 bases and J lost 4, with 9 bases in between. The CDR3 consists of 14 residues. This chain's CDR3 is CASSVNPSTGELFF. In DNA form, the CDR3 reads TGTGCCAGCAGCGTGAACCCGAGCACCGGGGAGCTGTTTTTT.

CDR3 DNA sequence: TGTGCCAGCAGCTCGAAGCCGGGACACCTAGAGACCCAGTACTTC. Translated: CASSSKPGHLETQYF. The chain links TRBV7-8 to TRBJ2-5; possible D gene TRBD1, 6 bases. This CDR3 is 15 amino acids long. The V and J ends lost 4 bases and 4 bases respectively, with 16 bases between them. Germline CDR1 reads SGHVS; CDR2 reads FQNEAQ. The full variable domain, with the rest looked up from reference TRBV7-8 and TRBJ2-5, is GAGVSQSPRYKVAKRGQDVALRCDPISGHVSLFWYQQALGQGPEFLTYFQNEAQLDKSGLPSDRFFAERPEGSVSTLKIQRTQQEDSAVYLCASSSKPGHLETQYFGPGTRLLVL.

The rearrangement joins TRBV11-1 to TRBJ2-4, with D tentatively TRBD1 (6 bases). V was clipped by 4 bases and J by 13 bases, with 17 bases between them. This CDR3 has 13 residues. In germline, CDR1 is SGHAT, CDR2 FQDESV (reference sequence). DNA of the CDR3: TGTGCCAGCAGCTGGGAGACAGGCCCCCGACAGTACTTC. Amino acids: CASSWETGPRQYF.

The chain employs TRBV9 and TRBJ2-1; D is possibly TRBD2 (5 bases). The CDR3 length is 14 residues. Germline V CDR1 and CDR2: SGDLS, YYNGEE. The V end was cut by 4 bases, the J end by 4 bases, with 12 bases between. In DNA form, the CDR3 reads TGTGCCAGCAGCCCCCGGACTGTATACAATGAGCAGTTCTTC. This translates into CASSPRTVYNEQFF.

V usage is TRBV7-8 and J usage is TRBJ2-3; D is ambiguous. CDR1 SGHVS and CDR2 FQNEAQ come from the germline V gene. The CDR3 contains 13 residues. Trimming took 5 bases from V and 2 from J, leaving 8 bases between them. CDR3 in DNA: TGTGCCAGCAGCCCTAGTACCACAGATACGCAGTATTTT. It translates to CASSPSTTDTQYF.

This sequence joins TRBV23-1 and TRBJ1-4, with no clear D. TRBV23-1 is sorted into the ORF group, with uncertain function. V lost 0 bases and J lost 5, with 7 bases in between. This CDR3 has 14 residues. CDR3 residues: CASSQSGSNEKLFF. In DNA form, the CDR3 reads TGCGCCAGCAGTCAATCGGGGAGCAATGAAAAACTGTTTTTT.

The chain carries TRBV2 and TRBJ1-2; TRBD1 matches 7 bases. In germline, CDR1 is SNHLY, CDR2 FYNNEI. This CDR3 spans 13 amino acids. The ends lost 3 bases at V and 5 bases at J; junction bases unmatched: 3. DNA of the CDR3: TGTGCCAGCAGTGATCGGGACAGATATGGCTACACCTTC. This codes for CASSDRDRYGYTF. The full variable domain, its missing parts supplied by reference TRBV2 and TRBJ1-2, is EPEVTQTPSHQVTQMGQEVILRCVPISNHLYFYWYRQILGQKVEFLVSFYNNEISEKSEIFDDQFSVERPDGSNFTLKIRSTKLEDSAMYFCASSDRDRYGYTFGSGTRLTVV.

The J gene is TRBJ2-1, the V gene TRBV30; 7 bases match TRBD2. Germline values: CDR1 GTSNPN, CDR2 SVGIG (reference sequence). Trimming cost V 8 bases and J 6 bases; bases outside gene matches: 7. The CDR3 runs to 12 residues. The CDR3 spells CARMGLLNEQFF. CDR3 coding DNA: TGTGCCAGAATGGGACTACTCAATGAGCAGTTCTTC.

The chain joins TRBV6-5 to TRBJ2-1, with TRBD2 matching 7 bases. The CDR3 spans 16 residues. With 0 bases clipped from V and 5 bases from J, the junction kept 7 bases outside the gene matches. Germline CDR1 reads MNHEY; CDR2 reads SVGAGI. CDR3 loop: CASSYSTGEGHNEQFF. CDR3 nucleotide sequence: TGTGCCAGCAGTTACTCGACCGGGGAGGGTCACAATGAGCAGTTCTTC.